One sample yielded the 20 T cell receptor beta chains listed below, sequenced in a study of blood T cells in healthy people across ages. Primed by a sample-barcoded 5' primer and a J-beta primer mix, a second PCR proceeded for roughly 6 to 12 cycles. TCRdb re-called the 5' RACE reads with MiXCR, one entry per CDR3 protein. The repertoire consists of about 780,000 distinct CDR3 sequences, with 46% occurring once and the leading ten covering roughly 20%. The sequenced material came from blood. Every receptor here comes from a man older than 75 in good health.

The V call is TRBV15, the J call TRBJ2-4; D unclear. The closer fit of TRBJ2-7 to the DNA end suggests the J call may be wrong. Germline-derived CDR1 and CDR2 are LNHNV and YYDKDF (reference sequence). CDR3 size: 14 residues. DNA for the CDR3: TGTGCCACCAGCAGAGGTGGCAGATCCTACGAGCAGTACTTC. Protein sequence: CATSRGGRSYEQYF.

The chain couples TRBV9 to TRBJ2-5; TRBD2 matches at 10 bases. The V gene end was trimmed by 4 bases and the J gene end by 11 bases; junction bases not matched to a gene: 17. The germline gives CDR1 SGDLS, CDR2 YYNGEE. CDR3 size: 16 residues. CDR3 sequence: CASSTGLAVRGNEQYF. The CDR3 nucleotides read TGTGCCAGCAGCACAGGACTAGCGGTCCGAGGTAATGAGCAGTACTTC.

The chain couples TRBV7-8 to TRBJ2-7; D is perhaps TRBD1 (6 bases). The last part of the DNA fits TRBJ2-5 better; the J call may be wrong. This CDR3 spans 12 amino acids. Germline V gene lookup returns CDR1 SGHVS and CDR2 FQNEAQ. CDR3 sequence reads: CASSQGGATQYF. In DNA form, the CDR3 reads TGTGCCAGCAGCCAAGGGGGAGCGACCCAGTACTTC.

This clonotype appeared many times. The genes are TRBV20-1 and TRBJ1-2; weak D call: TRBD1 (6 bases). This CDR3 contains 14 residues. Looked up from germline, CDR1 is DFQATT and CDR2 is SNEGSKA (reference sequence). V was pared by 0 bases and J by 7 bases, with 15 bases between. In DNA form, the CDR3 reads TGCAGTGCTAGAGATCTGGTTGGGGGCGGTGGCTACACCTTC. It is translated as CSARDLVGGGGYTF.

With respect to this clonotype: The junction departs from germline at one end; a sequencing error may be responsible. The J gene is TRBJ2-3, the V gene TRBV12-3 or TRBV12-4; 7 bases match TRBD2. The CDR3 sequence is 16 residues long. CDR3: CASSLSVAGVSDTLYF. The CDR3 DNA follows: TGTGCCAGCAGCCTAAGCGTGGCGGGAGTTTCAGATACGCTGTATTTT.

The chain combines TRBV13 with TRBJ1-2; 8 bases agree with TRBD1. Trimming at V came to 6 bases and at J to 9 bases, leaving 12 bases not matched to a gene. Germline V gene lookup returns CDR1 PRHDT and CDR2 FYEKMQ (reference sequence). CDR3 size: 14 residues. The chain's CDR3 is CASSQTGGKKSYTF. CDR3 sequence (DNA): TGTGCCAGCAGTCAAACAGGGGGAAAAAAAAGCTACACCTTC.

This clonotype was counted a few times. The genes are TRBV30 and TRBJ2-7; the D gene is possibly TRBD2 (5 bases). CDR3 length equals 12 residues. Germline V CDR1 and CDR2: GTSNPN, SVGIG (reference sequence). V lost 3 bases to trimming and J lost 7 bases, with 13 bases between them. CDR3 in DNA: TGTGCCTGGAGACTAGAGTACAATGAGCAGTACTTC. Protein product: CAWRLEYNEQYF.

This CDR3 reads CASSKGFGSRQETQYF. The CDR3 DNA is TGTGCCAGCAGCAAGGGGTTTGGTTCAAGACAAGAGACCCAGTACTTC. The V and J genes are TRBV21-1 and TRBJ2-5. TRBV21-1 corresponds to a pseudogene. The CDR3 consists of 16 residues.

The rearrangement joins TRBV29-1 to TRBJ2-3; 10 bases match TRBD2. Looked up from germline, CDR1 is SQVTM and CDR2 is ANQGSEA. This CDR3 comprises 18 residues. With 4 bases clipped from V and 4 bases from J, the junction kept 17 bases outside the gene matches. CDR3: CSVVQASGSEWAADTQYF. The CDR3 DNA sequence: TGCAGCGTTGTCCAGGCTAGCGGGAGTGAGTGGGCGGCAGATACGCAGTATTTT.

Only a few counts were recorded for this clonotype. The V and J genes are TRBV7-2 and TRBJ1-5; 8 positions agree with TRBD1. The CDR3 has 12 residues. Germline values: CDR1 SGHTA, CDR2 FQGNSA. With 8 bases clipped from V and 6 bases from J, the junction kept 3 bases outside the gene matches. The chain's CDR3 is CASQDRAQPQHF. In DNA, the CDR3 is TGTGCCAGCCAGGACAGGGCTCAGCCCCAGCATTTT. Full variable domain (missing parts from reference TRBV7-2 and TRBJ1-5): GAGVSQSPSNKVTEKGKDVELRCDPISGHTALYWYRQSLGQGLEFLIYFQGNSAPDKSGLPSDRFSAERTGGSVSTLTIQRTQQEDSAVYLCASQDRAQPQHFGDGTRLSIL.

This clonotype came up a few times. The chain couples TRBV7-3 to TRBJ2-7, with 10 bases aligning to TRBD1. Germline V gene lookup returns CDR1 SGHTA and CDR2 FQGTGA. CDR3 length equals 15 residues. Trimming at V came to 4 bases and at J to 5 bases, leaving 8 bases not matched to a gene. CDR3 protein: CASSSSGQGFNEQYF. The CDR3, as DNA: TGTGCCAGCAGCTCCTCGGGACAGGGGTTCAACGAGCAGTACTTC.

This chain links TRBV4-1 with TRBJ2-1; TRBD1 aligns across 7 bases. The CDR3 has 15 amino acids. The V gene's germline CDR1 is MGHRA and CDR2 YSYEKL. V lost 0 bases to trimming and J lost 6 bases; unmatched junction nucleotides: 5. The CDR3 region is CASSQDGQALNEQFF. As DNA, the CDR3 is TGCGCCAGCAGCCAAGATGGACAGGCCCTCAATGAGCAGTTCTTC.

The rearrangement joins TRBV18 to TRBJ2-7, with D perhaps TRBD1 (5 bases). Trimming removed 0 bases from V and 2 bases from J, with 8 bases in between. Germline V gene data show CDR1 as KGHSH and CDR2 as LQKENI. The length of the CDR3 is 14 residues. The CDR3 here is CASSPPTGPYEQYF. CDR3 in DNA: TGTGCCAGCTCACCACCAACAGGACCCTACGAGCAGTACTTC.

Remarks on this clonotype: Germline and junction disagree at one end, which may indicate a read error. This chain uses TRBV5-1 with TRBJ2-5; 8 bases match TRBD2. This CDR3 is built from 17 residues. Germline assignment: CDR1 SGHRS and CDR2 YFSETQ. The CDR3, as DNA: TGCGCCAGTAGCTTGGTGTTAGCGGGGCCCAGGGCGGGTGAGCAGTACTTC. It specifies CASSLVLAGPRAGEQYF.

As for this clonotype: Just one base apart from a much larger clone, this may be a read error. V and J are TRBV7-3 and TRBJ2-1; D uncertain. The J call is in doubt because the DNA end fits TRBJ2-7 better. The CDR3 is 13 residues long. Germline CDR1 is SGHTA and CDR2 is FQGTGA. The CDR3 is CASSELLYNEQYF. DNA for the CDR3: TGTGCCAGCAGCGAGCTGCTCTACAATGAGCAGTACTTC.

Only a few counts were recorded for this clonotype. The chain's CDR3 is CASLPSGASTDTQYF. CDR3 sequence (DNA): TGTGCCAGCCTCCCTAGCGGGGCTAGCACAGATACGCAGTATTTT. The V gene is TRBV7-9, the J gene TRBJ2-3, with 9 bases identical to TRBD2. The CDR3 is made up of 15 amino acids. Germline CDR1 and CDR2: SEHNR and FQNEAQ (reference sequence). V dropped 8 bases and J dropped 0; count of bases not matched to a gene: 6.

V and J are TRBV20-1 and TRBJ2-5; D gene uncertain. Deletions cut 5 bases from V and 11 bases from J, with 30 bases between. The germline CDR1 and CDR2 sequences are DFQATT and SNEGSKA (reference sequence). CDR3 size: 16 residues. CDR3 DNA sequence: TGCAGTGCTCCGCCCGCAGGTCCAAATAATCACAATGAGCAGTACTTC. It is translated as CSAPPAGPNNHNEQYF.

This rearrangement joins TRBV28 to TRBJ1-3; no clear D gene. The V end lost 2 bases, the J end lost 0 bases, and 8 bases lay between the germline ends. The CDR3 totals 15 residues. CDR1 and CDR2 from the germline V gene are MDHEN and SYDVKM. Here the CDR3 reads CASSLAPGSGNTIYF. Here the CDR3 DNA reads TGTGCCAGCAGTTTAGCCCCCGGCTCTGGAAACACCATATATTTT.

The chain's CDR3 is CSASSVSAPLRETQYF. The CDR3 bases are TGCAGTGCTAGTAGCGTCTCGGCCCCTCTCCGGGAGACCCAGTACTTC. The chain carries TRBV20-1 and TRBJ2-5; TRBD2 might be the D (5 bases). The germline gives CDR1 DFQATT, CDR2 SNEGSKA (reference sequence). This CDR3 has 16 amino acids. V dropped 3 bases and J dropped 5 bases, with 22 bases sitting between them.

The V and J genes are TRBV6-2 or TRBV6-3 and TRBJ2-1; 16 bases fit TRBD2. This CDR3 is 16 amino acids long. Germline V gene lookup returns CDR1 MNHEY and CDR2 SVGEGT. V lost 6 bases and J lost 2; bases outside the gene matches: 1. The CDR3 sequence is CASRGLAGGAYNEQFF. CDR3 coding DNA: TGTGCCAGCAGGGGACTAGCGGGAGGGGCCTACAATGAGCAGTTCTTC.